The T cell receptor (beta chain) under discussion was sequenced for a study of blood T cell repertoires in COVID-19 (dated by TCRdb to 2018 to 2020). General notes on the study: The collaborator samples originated in the United States, Italy and Spain and spanned the acute and convalescent phases of COVID-19. The material from the prospective study consisted of cDNA or gDNA derived from T cells, B-cell-depleted T cells, or PBMCs. The dataset comprised deeply sampled blood TCRbeta repertoires from subjects exposed to, actively infected with, or recovered from COVID-19. A freely available public database, intended as a resource for researchers studying the immune response to SARS-CoV-2, is where the repertoires were released. Samples were obtained from the ongoing ImmuneRACE study (first 160 participants) and from 950 to 1,500 subjects provided by 6 global collaborators. The sample metadata nearly always contained a de-identified subject ID, COVID-19 status, age in years and sex. HLA class I and class II types, where available, came from metadata supplied by the sample provider rather than from assay-based typing.

TCRbeta CDR3 regions were amplified from genomic DNA by means of the immunoSEQ Assay, a bias-controlled multiplex PCR. The authors processed their data as follows. The number of nucleated cells in each sample was estimated by amplification of reference gene primers within the assay. To quantify the absolute abundance of each unique TCRbeta CDR3 rearrangement, sequence reads were collapsed and filtered. Productive Simpson clonality was computed per sample as the square root of Simpson's diversity index over productive rearrangements. Entries here come from immuneACCESS through TCRdb and include only in-frame sequences with V and J called. Some clones fail to appear in such tables; in the studies checked, an unresolved V gene covers under half of the shortfall, and the cause of the remainder is unknown. V, J and clone size reflect that table, while D and trimming were determined from the DNA. This sample gives some 300,000 clones in total; about 87% of them show up just once. 6.9% of the sample is in the top ten clones.

On the study overall, not on this receptor specifically: The quantity of clinical and demographic metadata differed by source and by participant and was supplied without curation.

This clone was observed a single time. It has no known antigen specificity. Base qualities are not provided; no much larger clone lies one nucleotide away. A second Seattle source provided samples from volunteer blood donors who had recovered from COVID-19. Collaborating institutions collected whole blood in K2EDTA tubes following their own protocols. For TCRbeta analysis, collaborators shipped samples in one of three forms: frozen whole blood, isolated PBMCs, or DNA extracted from either of those sample types. The V end loses 3 bases and the J end loses 2 bases, and a stretch of 10 bases separates them. The CDR3 spans 15 residues, from the cysteine through the phenylalanine. Solely the CDR3 DNA is kept, with 45 bases framed from the first base. The germline V gene (reference sequence) yields LNHDA for CDR1 and SQIVND for CDR2.

The V and J segments used are TRBV19 and TRBJ2-2, with no confident D gene call. The receptor was derived from a woman aged 25 to 39 who had recovered from COVID-19. Sequencing used peripheral blood. The bases read TGTGCCAGTAGTATTGGTGGCAGTAACACCGGGGAGCTGTTTTTT. It is translated as CASSIGGSNTGELFF. Reference TRBV19 and TRBJ2-2 proteins supply the regions before and after the CDR3; the full variable domain is: DGGITQSPKYLFRKEGQNVTLSCEQNLNHDAMYWYRQDPGQGLRLIYYSQIVNDFQKGDIAEGYSVSREKKESFPLTVTSAQKNPTAFYLCASSIGGSNTGELFFGEGSRLTVL.